This T cell receptor (beta chain) stems from a study of shared T cell receptors in the human thymus. Produced via immunoSEQ multiplex PCR; TCRdb's table is partial and in-frame only. The sample has about 660,000 clones, approximately 88% seen once. Germline lookup yields CDR1 SGDLS and CDR2 YYNGEE. This CDR3 contains 14 residues. V was shortened by 0 bases and J by 1 base, with 7 bases between the two germline ends. These data were also filed under a second study, of human thymus T cells. That work states: The source of the thymus tissue was resections taken during corrective heart surgery. Usage of V and J genes appeared biased in thymic and blood repertoires. The related literature has documented a marked overlap of thymic repertoires among unrelated individuals.

This sequence joins TRBV9 and TRBJ1-1, with D unresolved. The sample taken for sequencing was thymocytes. The receptor was isolated from a boy under two years old with a congenital heart defect. This CDR3 reads CASSVESANTEAFF. In DNA, the CDR3 is TGTGCCAGCAGCGTAGAGAGCGCGAACACTGAAGCTTTCTTT. The full variable domain, with the rest looked up from reference TRBV9 and TRBJ1-1, is DSGVTQTPKHLITATGQRVTLRCSPRSGDLSVYWYQQSLDQGLQFLIQYYNGEERAKGNILERFSAQQFPDLHSELNLSSLELGDSALYFCASSVESANTEAFFGQGTRLTVV.